Listed below are T cell receptor beta chains from one sample, sequenced in a study of immune evolution from preneoplasia to lung adenocarcinoma. Method: immunoSEQ multiplex PCR; TCRdb's copy keeps in-frame clones and lacks some. The table shows several thousand clones, with about four fifths occurring only once. Sequencing was done on a sample of FFPE invasive lung adenocarcinoma tissue. These receptors originate from a person aged 70 to 79 with invasive lung adenocarcinoma. The CDR3 runs from the conserved cysteine through the conserved F or W. The order of the fields is D gene, J gene, V gene, clone size, CDR3 protein, CDR3 DNA. A D gene is named only where the DNA matches it firmly. Only part of the rows carry a size: once, few, many, or a class if the clone is expanded.

>TRBD2|TRBJ2-1|TRBV9|-
CASSSRTSGTRNEQFF
TGTGCCAGCAGCTCCCGGACTAGCGGGACAAGGAATGAGCAGTTCTTC
>-|TRBJ2-3|TRBV19|-
CASTQTPTDTQYF
TGTGCCAGTACACAGACGCCCACAGATACGCAGTATTTT
>TRBD1|TRBJ1-1|TRBV27|-
CASSLTGETEAFF
TGTGCCAGCAGTTTGACAGGGGAGACTGAAGCTTTCTTT
>-|TRBJ2-7|TRBV9|-
CASSLGIGGVSYEQYF
TGTGCCAGCAGCCTGGGTATCGGTGGGGTCTCCTACGAGCAGTACTTC
>TRBD2|TRBJ2-5|TRBV5-1|-
CASSLRSGGQETQYF
TGCGCCAGCAGCTTGCGGAGCGGGGGTCAAGAGACCCAGTACTTC
>-|TRBJ2-5|TRBV2|-
CASREGETQYF
TGTGCCAGCAGGGAGGGGGAGACCCAGTACTTC
>-|TRBJ2-7|TRBV7-9|-
CASSSIYEQYF
TGTGCCAGCAGCTCGATCTACGAGCAGTACTTC
>-|TRBJ2-1|TRBV7-9|-
CASSSTRARDNEQFF
TGTGCCAGCAGCTCGACTAGAGCTCGAGACAATGAGCAGTTCTTC
>TRBD1|TRBJ1-1|TRBV5-1|-
CASRWTGTGRMNTEAFF
TGCGCCAGCAGGTGGACCGGGACAGGGCGAATGAACACTGAAGCTTTCTTT
>TRBD2|TRBJ2-1|TRBV30|-
CATLAGGYNEQFF
TGTGCCACACTAGCGGGAGGATACAATGAGCAGTTCTTC
>TRBD1|TRBJ2-7|TRBV11-2|once
CASSAGTGRTYEQYF
TGTGCCAGCAGCGCCGGGACAGGGCGAACCTACGAGCAGTACTTC
>-|TRBJ2-2|TRBV18|-
CASSPREATGTGELFF
TGTGCCAGCTCACCACGTGAAGCGACGGGGACCGGGGAGCTGTTTTTT
>TRBD1|TRBJ2-3|TRBV5-1|few
CASSRDRGKDTQYF
TGCGCCAGCAGCCGGGACAGGGGCAAAGATACGCAGTATTTT
>TRBD1|TRBJ1-2|TRBV27|-
CASRLGSGGGYYGYTF
TGTGCCAGCCGCCTGGGGTCAGGGGGGGGGTATTATGGCTACACCTTC
>TRBD2|TRBJ2-3|TRBV7-3|-
CASSLGLAGADTQYF
TGTGCCAGCAGCCTGGGACTAGCGGGAGCAGATACGCAGTATTTT
>TRBD2|TRBJ2-7|TRBV5-4|-
CASSPQTGTSGSEQYF
TGTGCCAGCAGCCCCCAAACCGGGACTAGCGGGAGCGAGCAGTACTTC
>TRBD2|TRBJ2-3|TRBV19|-
CASSTFSGGDYSTDTQYF
TGTGCCAGTAGTACTTTTTCCGGGGGGGACTACAGCACAGATACGCAGTATTTT
>TRBD1|TRBJ2-4|TRBV19|-
CASSKTGVIQYF
TGTGCCAGTAGCAAAACAGGGGTCATTCAGTACTTC
>TRBD2|TRBJ2-1|TRBV10-1|-
CASSARTSGDYNEQFF
TGTGCCAGCAGTGCCAGGACTAGCGGGGACTACAATGAGCAGTTCTTC